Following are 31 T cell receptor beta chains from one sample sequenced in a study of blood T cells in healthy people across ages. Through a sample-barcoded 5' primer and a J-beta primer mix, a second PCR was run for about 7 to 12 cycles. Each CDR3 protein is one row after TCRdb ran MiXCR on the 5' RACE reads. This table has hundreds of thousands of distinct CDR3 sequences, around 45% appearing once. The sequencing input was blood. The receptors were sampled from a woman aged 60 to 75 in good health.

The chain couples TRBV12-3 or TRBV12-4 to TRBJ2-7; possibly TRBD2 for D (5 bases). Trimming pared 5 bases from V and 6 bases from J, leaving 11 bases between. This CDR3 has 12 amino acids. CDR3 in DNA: TGTGCCAGCAGTCCCCCGGCGGGCGAGCAGTACTTC. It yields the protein CASSPPAGEQYF.

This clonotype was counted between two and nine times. The CDR3 DNA is TGTGCCAGCAGCCCAGTGGGCAGGGAATCTAATGAGCAGTACTTC. Translated, it gives CASSPVGRESNEQYF. V and J are TRBV7-2 and TRBJ2-7, with D tentatively TRBD1 (5 bases). The CDR3 extends over 15 amino acids. The germline V and J ends were trimmed by 5 bases and 7 bases, with 21 bases remaining between them. Germline lookup yields CDR1 SGHTA and CDR2 FQGNSA. Filled out from reference TRBV7-2 and TRBJ2-7, the complete variable domain reads GAGVSQSPSNKVTEKGKDVELRCDPISGHTALYWYRQSLGQGLEFLIYFQGNSAPDKSGLPSDRFSAERTGGSVSTLTIQRTQQEDSAVYLCASSPVGRESNEQYFGPGTRLTVT.

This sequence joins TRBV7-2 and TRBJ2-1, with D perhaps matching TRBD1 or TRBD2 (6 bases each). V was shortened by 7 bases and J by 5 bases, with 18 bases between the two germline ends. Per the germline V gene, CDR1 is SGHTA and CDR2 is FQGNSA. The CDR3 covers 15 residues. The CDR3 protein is CASTPWGAAHNEQFF. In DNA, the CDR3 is TGTGCCAGCACCCCTTGGGGGGCAGCTCACAATGAGCAGTTCTTC.

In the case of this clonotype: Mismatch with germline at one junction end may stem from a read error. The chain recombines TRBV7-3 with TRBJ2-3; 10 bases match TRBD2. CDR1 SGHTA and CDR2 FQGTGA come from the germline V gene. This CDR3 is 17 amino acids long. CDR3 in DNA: TGTGCCAGCAGCTTAACGCCTAGCGGGAGCGGCACAGATACGCGGTATTTT. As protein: CASSLTPSGSGTDTRYF.

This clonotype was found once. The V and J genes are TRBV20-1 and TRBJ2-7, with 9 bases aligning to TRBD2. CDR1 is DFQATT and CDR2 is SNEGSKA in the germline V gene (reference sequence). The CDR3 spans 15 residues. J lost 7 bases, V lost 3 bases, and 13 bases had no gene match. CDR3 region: CSARAGGPSYNEQYF. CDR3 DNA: TGCAGTGCTAGGGCGGGAGGGCCATCCTACAATGAGCAGTACTTC.

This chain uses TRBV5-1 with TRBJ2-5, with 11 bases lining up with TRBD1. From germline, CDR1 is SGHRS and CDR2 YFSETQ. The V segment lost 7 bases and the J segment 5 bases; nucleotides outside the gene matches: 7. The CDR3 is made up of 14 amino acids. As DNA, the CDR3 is TGCGCCAGCGCGGACAGGGGGCGAGGGGAGACCCAGTACTTC. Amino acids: CASADRGRGETQYF.

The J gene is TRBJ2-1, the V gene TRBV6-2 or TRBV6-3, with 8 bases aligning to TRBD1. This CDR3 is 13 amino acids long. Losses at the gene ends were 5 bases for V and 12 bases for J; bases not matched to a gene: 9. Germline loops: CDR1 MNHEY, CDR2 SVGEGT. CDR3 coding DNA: TGTGCCAGCAGTACCAACAGGGGGATAGGGCAGTTCTTC. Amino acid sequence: CASSTNRGIGQFF.

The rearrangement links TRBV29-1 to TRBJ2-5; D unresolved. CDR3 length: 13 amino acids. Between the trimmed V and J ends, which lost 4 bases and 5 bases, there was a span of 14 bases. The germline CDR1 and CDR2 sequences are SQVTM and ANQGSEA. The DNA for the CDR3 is TGCAGCGTTGCTGTGGCCGCGCGGGAGACCCAGTACTTC. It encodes CSVAVAARETQYF.

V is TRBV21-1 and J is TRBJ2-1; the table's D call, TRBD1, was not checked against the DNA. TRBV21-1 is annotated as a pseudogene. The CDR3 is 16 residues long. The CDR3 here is CASFRGGPGPYNEQFF. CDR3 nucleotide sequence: TGTGCCAGCTTTCGAGGGGGACCGGGACCCTACAATGAGCAGTTCTTC.

The CDR3 coding sequence is TGTGCCAGCAGTTCCTTCGATCCGGGACAGGGGACCTACGAGCAGTACTTC. Residues: CASSSFDPGQGTYEQYF. The chain couples TRBV28 to TRBJ2-5; 10 nucleotides align to TRBD1. Gene TRBJ2-7 matches the end of the DNA better, so the J call may be wrong. Germline lookup yields CDR1 MDHEN and CDR2 SYDVKM. The CDR3 runs 17 residues.

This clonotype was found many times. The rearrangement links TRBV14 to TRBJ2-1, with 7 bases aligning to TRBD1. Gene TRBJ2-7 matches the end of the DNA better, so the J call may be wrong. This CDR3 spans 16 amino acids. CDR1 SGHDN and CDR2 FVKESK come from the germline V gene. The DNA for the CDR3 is TGTGCCAGCAGCCTCATCCCCGGACAGGCCTACAATGAGCAGTACTTC. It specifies CASSLIPGQAYNEQYF.

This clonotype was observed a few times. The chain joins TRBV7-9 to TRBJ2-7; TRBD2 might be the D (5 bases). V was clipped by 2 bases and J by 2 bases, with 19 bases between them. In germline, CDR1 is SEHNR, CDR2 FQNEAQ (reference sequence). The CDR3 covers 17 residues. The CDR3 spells CASSLSEARTGTYEQYF. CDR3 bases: TGTGCCAGCAGCTTAAGCGAGGCCCGGACGGGAACCTACGAGCAGTACTTC.

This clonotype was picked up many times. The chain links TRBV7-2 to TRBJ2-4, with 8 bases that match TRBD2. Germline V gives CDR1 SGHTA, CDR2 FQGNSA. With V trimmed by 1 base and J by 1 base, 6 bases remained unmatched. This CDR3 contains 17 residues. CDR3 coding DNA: TGTGCCAGCAGCTTAGGGAGCGGGAGCGCGGCCAAAAACATTCAGTACTTC. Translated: CASSLGSGSAAKNIQYF.

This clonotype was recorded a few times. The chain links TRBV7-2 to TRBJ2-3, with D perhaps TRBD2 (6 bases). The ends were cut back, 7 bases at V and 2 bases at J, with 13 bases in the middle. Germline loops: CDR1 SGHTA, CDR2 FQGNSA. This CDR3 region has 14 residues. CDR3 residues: CASIYGGTTDTQYF. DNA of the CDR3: TGTGCCAGCATCTATGGGGGGACCACAGATACGCAGTATTTT.

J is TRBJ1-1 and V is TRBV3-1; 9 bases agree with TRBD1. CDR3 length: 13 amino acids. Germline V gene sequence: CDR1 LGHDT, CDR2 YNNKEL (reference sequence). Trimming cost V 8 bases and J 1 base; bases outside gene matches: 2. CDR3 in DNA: TGTGCCAGCCGGGGACAGGGGAACACTGAAGCTTTCTTT. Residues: CASRGQGNTEAFF.

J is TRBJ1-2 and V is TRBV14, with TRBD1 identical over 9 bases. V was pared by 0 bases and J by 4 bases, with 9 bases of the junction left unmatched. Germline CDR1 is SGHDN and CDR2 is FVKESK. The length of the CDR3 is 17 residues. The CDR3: CASSQDRTGEWIYGYTF. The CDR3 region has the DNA TGTGCCAGCAGCCAAGATCGGACAGGGGAATGGATCTATGGCTACACCTTC.

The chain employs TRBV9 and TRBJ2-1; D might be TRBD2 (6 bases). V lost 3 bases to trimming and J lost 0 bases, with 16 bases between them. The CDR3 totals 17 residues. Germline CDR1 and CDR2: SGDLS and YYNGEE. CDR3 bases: TGTGCCAGCAGCGCACTACTAGCCCCCAACTCCTACAATGAGCAGTTCTTC. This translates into CASSALLAPNSYNEQFF.

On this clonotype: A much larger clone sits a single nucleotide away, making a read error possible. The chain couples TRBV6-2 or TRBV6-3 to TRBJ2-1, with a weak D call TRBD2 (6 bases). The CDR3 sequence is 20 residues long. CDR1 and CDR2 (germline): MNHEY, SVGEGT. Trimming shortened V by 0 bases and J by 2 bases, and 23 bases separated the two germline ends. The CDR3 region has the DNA TGTGCCAGCAGTTACTCGAAACGCGGTCCGGGGGTAAATCCCTACAATGAGCAGTTCTTC. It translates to CASSYSKRGPGVNPYNEQFF.

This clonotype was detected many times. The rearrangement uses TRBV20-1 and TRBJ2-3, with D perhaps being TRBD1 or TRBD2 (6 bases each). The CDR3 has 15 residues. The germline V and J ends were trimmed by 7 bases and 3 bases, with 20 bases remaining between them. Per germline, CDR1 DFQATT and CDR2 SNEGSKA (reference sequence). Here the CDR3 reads CSGASGASGTDTQYF. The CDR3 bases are TGCAGTGGGGCTTCGGGGGCATCGGGTACAGATACGCAGTATTTT.

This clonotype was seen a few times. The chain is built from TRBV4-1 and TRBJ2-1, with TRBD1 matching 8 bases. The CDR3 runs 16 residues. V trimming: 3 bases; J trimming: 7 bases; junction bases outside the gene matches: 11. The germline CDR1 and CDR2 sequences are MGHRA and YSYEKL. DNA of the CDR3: TGCGCCAGCAGCCATCACGGACAGGGTAGATCGAATGAGCAGTTCTTC. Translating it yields CASSHHGQGRSNEQFF.

The CDR3 spells CSAIPRAGELFF. The DNA of the CDR3 is TGCAGTGCTATCCCTAGGGCCGGGGAGCTGTTTTTT. V and J are TRBV20-1 and TRBJ2-2; D gene unclear. The V gene's germline CDR1 is DFQATT and CDR2 SNEGSKA (reference sequence). The V gene lost 4 bases and the J gene lost 6 bases, with 9 bases spanning the gap. The CDR3 runs 12 residues.

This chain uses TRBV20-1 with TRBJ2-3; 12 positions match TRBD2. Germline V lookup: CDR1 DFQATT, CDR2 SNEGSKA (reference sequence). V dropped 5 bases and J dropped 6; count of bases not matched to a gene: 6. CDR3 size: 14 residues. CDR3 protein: CSAPGLAGWDTQYF. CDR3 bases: TGCAGTGCTCCGGGACTAGCGGGTTGGGATACGCAGTATTTT.

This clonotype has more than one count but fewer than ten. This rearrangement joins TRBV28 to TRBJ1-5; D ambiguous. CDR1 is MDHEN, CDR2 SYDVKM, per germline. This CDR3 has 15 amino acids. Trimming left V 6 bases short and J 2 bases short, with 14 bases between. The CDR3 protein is CASSPPEGRNQPQHF. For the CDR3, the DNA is TGTGCCAGCAGCCCACCGGAGGGTCGCAATCAGCCCCAGCATTTT. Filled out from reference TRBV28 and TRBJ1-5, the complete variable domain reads DVKVTQSSRYLVKRTGEKVFLECVQDMDHENMFWYRQDPGLGLRLIYFSYDVKMKEKGDIPEGYSVSREKKERFSLILESASTNQTSMYLCASSPPEGRNQPQHFGDGTRLSIL.

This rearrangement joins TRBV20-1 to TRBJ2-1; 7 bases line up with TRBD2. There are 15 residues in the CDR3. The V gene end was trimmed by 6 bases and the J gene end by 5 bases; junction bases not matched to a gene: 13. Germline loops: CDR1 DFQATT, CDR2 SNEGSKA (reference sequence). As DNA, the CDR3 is TGCAGTGCCGGAATCGGGAGAGCGGGACACAATGAGCAGTTCTTC. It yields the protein CSAGIGRAGHNEQFF.

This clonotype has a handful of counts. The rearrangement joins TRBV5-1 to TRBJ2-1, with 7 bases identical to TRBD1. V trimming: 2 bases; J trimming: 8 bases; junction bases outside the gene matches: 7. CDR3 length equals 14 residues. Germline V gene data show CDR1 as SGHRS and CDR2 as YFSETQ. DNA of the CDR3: TGCGCCAGCAGCTTAACGGGACAGTCGGATGAGCAGTTCTTC. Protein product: CASSLTGQSDEQFF.

CDR3 amino acids: CASSLEGEVENIQYF. CDR3 DNA sequence: TGCGCCAGCAGCTTGGAGGGAGAGGTTGAAAACATTCAGTACTTC. The chain couples TRBV5-1 to TRBJ2-4; TRBD2 might be the D (5 bases). Trimming cost V 0 bases and J 5 bases, with 12 bases left between them. Germline CDR1 and CDR2: SGHRS and YFSETQ. This CDR3 is built from 15 residues.

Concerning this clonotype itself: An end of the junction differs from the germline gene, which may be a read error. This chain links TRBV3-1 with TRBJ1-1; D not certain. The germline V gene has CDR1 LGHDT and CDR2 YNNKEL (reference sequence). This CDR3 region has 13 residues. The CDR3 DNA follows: TGCGCCAGCAGCCAAGATGAGGAGGGAAGTGGTTTCTTT. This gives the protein CASSQDEEGSGFF.

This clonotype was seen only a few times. CDR3 sequence: CASSREDYGYTF. The DNA for the CDR3 is TGTGCCAGCAGCCGAGAGGACTATGGCTACACCTTC. The chain recombines TRBV7-9 with TRBJ1-2; D remains ambiguous. The V gene lost 5 bases and the J gene lost 3 bases, with 7 bases spanning the gap. CDR3 length: 12 residues. The germline CDR1 and CDR2 sequences are SEHNR and FQNEAQ (reference sequence).

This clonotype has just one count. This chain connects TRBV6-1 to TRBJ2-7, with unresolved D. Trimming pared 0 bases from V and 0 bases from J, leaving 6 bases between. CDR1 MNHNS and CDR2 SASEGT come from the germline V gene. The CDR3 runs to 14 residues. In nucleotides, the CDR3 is TGTGCCAGCAGTGAAGCGGGCAGCTCCTACGAGCAGTACTTC. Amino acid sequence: CASSEAGSSYEQYF.

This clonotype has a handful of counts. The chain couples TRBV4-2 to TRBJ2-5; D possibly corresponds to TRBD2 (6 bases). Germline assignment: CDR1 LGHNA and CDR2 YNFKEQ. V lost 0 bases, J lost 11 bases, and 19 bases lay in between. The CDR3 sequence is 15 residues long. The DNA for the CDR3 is TGTGCCAGCAGCCAAGATCCCGGGAGTCCTTATGAGCAGTACTTC. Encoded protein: CASSQDPGSPYEQYF.

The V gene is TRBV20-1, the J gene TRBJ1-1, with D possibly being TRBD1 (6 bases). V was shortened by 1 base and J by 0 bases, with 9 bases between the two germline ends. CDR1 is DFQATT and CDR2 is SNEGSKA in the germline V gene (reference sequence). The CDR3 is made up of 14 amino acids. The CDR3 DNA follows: TGCAGTGCTAGAGCAGGGGCAATGAACACTGAAGCTTTCTTT. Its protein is CSARAGAMNTEAFF.